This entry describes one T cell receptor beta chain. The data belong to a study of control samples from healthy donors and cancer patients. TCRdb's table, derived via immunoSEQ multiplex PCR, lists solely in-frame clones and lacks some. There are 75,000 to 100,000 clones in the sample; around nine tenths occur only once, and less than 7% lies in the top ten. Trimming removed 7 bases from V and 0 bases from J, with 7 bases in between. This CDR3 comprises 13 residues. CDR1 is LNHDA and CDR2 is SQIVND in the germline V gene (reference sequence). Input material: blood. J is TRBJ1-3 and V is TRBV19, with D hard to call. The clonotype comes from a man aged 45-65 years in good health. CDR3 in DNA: TGTGCCAGTAAGGTCCACTCTGGAAACACCATATATTTT. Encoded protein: CASKVHSGNTIYF.